The rows below give T cell receptor beta chains drawn from one sample of a study of T-cell reconstitution after alpha-beta-depleted transplantation in children. TCRdb called the PCR reads again in MiXCR, with one record for every CDR3 protein. This sample has hundreds of thousands of distinct CDR3 sequences, with around 16% found just once. The sample was PBMCs from the stem cell graft donor, taken from the stem cell graft. Every receptor here comes from a human donor who donated a stem cell graft to a child with acute myeloid leukemia. CDR3s include the opening cysteine and the closing phenylalanine or tryptophan. Fields, in order: D gene, V gene, clone size, J gene, CDR3 protein, CDR3 DNA. D genes are given only for firm matches. Only some rows state a clone size, as once, few, many or a class for expanded clones.

D: TRBD1; V: TRBV7-9; size: few; J: TRBJ2-4; CDR3: CASSSDRAQNIQYF; DNA: TGTGCCAGCAGCTCTGACAGGGCGCAAAACATTCAGTACTTC
D: TRBD2; V: TRBV12-3/TRBV12-4; size: NA; J: TRBJ2-3; CDR3: CASKEWSGATDTQYF; DNA: TGTGCCAGCAAAGAGTGGAGCGGGGCCACAGATACGCAGTATTTT
D: NA; V: TRBV11-1; size: NA; J: TRBJ1-1; CDR3: CASTLDGYFNEAFF; DNA: TGTGCCAGCACCCTAGACGGATACTTTAATGAAGCTTTCTTT
D: TRBD2; V: TRBV20-1; size: few; J: TRBJ2-3; CDR3: CSAPPLAGALTDTQYF; DNA: TGCAGTGCTCCTCCATTAGCGGGGGCGCTCACAGATACGCAGTATTTT
D: NA; V: TRBV20-1; size: few; J: TRBJ2-5; CDR3: CSAKYETQYF; DNA: TGCAGTGCTAAGTACGAGACCCAGTACTTC
D: NA; V: TRBV29-1; size: few; J: TRBJ2-3; CDR3: CSVPPERTSTDTQYF; DNA: TGCAGCGTTCCTCCGGAAAGGACTAGCACAGATACGCAGTATTTT
D: TRBD1; V: TRBV12-3/TRBV12-4; size: few; J: TRBJ1-1; CDR3: CASSLSGTAQSNTEAFF; DNA: TGTGCCAGCAGTCTATCCGGGACAGCCCAATCTAACACTGAAGCTTTCTTT
D: NA; V: TRBV4-3; size: NA; J: TRBJ2-5; CDR3: CASSPNPDTGNQYF; DNA: TGCGCCAGCAGCCCGAACCCGGACACGGGGAACCAGTACTTC
D: NA; V: TRBV15; size: NA; J: TRBJ2-1; CDR3: CATSRDPGEGNEQFF; DNA: TGTGCCACCAGCAGAGATCCAGGCGAGGGCAATGAGCAGTTCTTC
D: NA; V: TRBV27; size: few; J: TRBJ2-3; CDR3: CASSSWGSDTTQYF; DNA: TGTGCCAGCAGTTCTTGGGGCAGCGATACCACGCAGTATTTT
D: NA; V: TRBV6-5; size: NA; J: TRBJ2-3; CDR3: CASSYEGGRDTQYF; DNA: TGTGCCAGCAGTTACGAGGGGGGCAGAGATACGCAGTATTTT
D: TRBD1; V: TRBV20-1; size: many; J: TRBJ1-1; CDR3: CSARDPTGKVTEAFF; DNA: TGCAGTGCTAGAGATCCGACAGGGAAAGTGACTGAAGCTTTCTTT
D: NA; V: TRBV20-1; size: many; J: TRBJ2-5; CDR3: CSARDVASETQYF; DNA: TGCAGTGCTAGAGATGTAGCATCCGAGACCCAGTACTTC
D: TRBD2; V: TRBV18; size: many; J: TRBJ2-1; CDR3: CASSRTSGEFEQFF; DNA: TGTGCCAGCTCAAGGACTAGCGGGGAGTTTGAGCAGTTCTTC
D: TRBD1; V: TRBV5-1; size: few; J: TRBJ2-3; CDR3: CASSLEGQPSTDTQYF; DNA: TGCGCCAGCAGCTTGGAGGGACAGCCTAGCACAGATACGCAGTATTTT
D: NA; V: TRBV15; size: few; J: TRBJ1-2; CDR3: CATSTRWEGGDGYTF; DNA: TGTGCCACCAGCACCCGATGGGAGGGTGGAGATGGCTACACCTTC
D: TRBD2; V: TRBV29-1; size: many; J: TRBJ2-7; CDR3: CSAGTSGEQYF; DNA: TGCAGCGCGGGGACTAGCGGCGAGCAGTACTTC
D: TRBD2; V: TRBV5-5; size: NA; J: TRBJ2-3; CDR3: CASSLLLAGSTDTQYF; DNA: TGTGCCAGCAGCTTGTTACTAGCGGGAAGCACAGATACGCAGTATTTT
D: TRBD1; V: TRBV29-1; size: many; J: TRBJ1-2; CDR3: CSVEPRTGGAVCTF; DNA: TGCAGCGTTGAACCTAGGACAGGGGGCGCAGTTTGCACCTTC
D: NA; V: TRBV6-1; size: many; J: TRBJ2-3; CDR3: CASSKGGRTDTQYF; DNA: TGTGCCAGCAGTAAGGGGGGGCGTACAGATACGCAGTATTTT
D: NA; V: TRBV12-3/TRBV12-4; size: few; J: TRBJ1-1; CDR3: CASSPSFGNTEAFF; DNA: TGTGCCAGCAGCCCCTCCTTCGGGAACACTGAAGCTTTCTTT
D: TRBD1; V: TRBV20-1; size: many; J: TRBJ1-5; CDR3: CSAGTAINQPQHF; DNA: TGCAGTGCTGGGACAGCGATCAATCAGCCCCAGCATTTT
D: NA; V: TRBV12-3/TRBV12-4; size: many; J: TRBJ2-3; CDR3: CASSGDNPFSTDTQYF; DNA: TGTGCCAGCAGTGGAGACAACCCCTTTAGCACAGATACGCAGTATTTT
D: TRBD1; V: TRBV20-1; size: many; J: TRBJ1-4; CDR3: CSATGTGSSTNEKLFF; DNA: TGCAGTGCTACCGGGACAGGGAGTTCAACTAATGAAAAACTGTTTTTT
D: TRBD1; V: TRBV5-1; size: NA; J: TRBJ2-1; CDR3: CASSQTGGIYNEQFF; DNA: TGCGCCAGCAGTCAGACAGGGGGTATATACAATGAGCAGTTCTTC
D: NA; V: TRBV2; size: once; J: TRBJ1-3; CDR3: CASLGGSSGNTIYF; DNA: TGTGCCAGTCTCGGCGGATCCTCTGGAAACACCATATATTTT
D: NA; V: TRBV15; size: NA; J: TRBJ2-2; CDR3: CATSRDQTGDGGHGELFF; DNA: TGTGCCACCAGCAGAGATCAAACGGGGGATGGCGGTCACGGGGAGCTGTTTTTT
D: NA; V: TRBV30; size: NA; J: TRBJ1-6; CDR3: CAWRGLIGIGSPLHF; DNA: TGTGCCTGGAGGGGGCTTATTGGGATAGGGTCACCCCTCCACTTT
D: NA; V: TRBV6-2/TRBV6-3; size: many; J: TRBJ2-1; CDR3: CASSHRLAQYNEQFF; DNA: TGTGCCAGCAGTCACCGTTTGGCACAATACAATGAGCAGTTCTTC
D: NA; V: TRBV7-2; size: NA; J: TRBJ1-5; CDR3: CATSGDNQPQHF; DNA: TGTGCCACTTCCGGAGACAATCAGCCCCAGCATTTT
D: TRBD1; V: TRBV12-3/TRBV12-4; size: many; J: TRBJ2-1; CDR3: CASKRTGKNEQFF; DNA: TGTGCCAGCAAGAGGACAGGGAAAAATGAGCAGTTCTTC
D: TRBD1; V: TRBV28; size: NA; J: TRBJ1-6; CDR3: CASSPPDRGNSPLHF; DNA: TGTGCCAGCAGCCCGCCGGACAGGGGGAATTCACCCCTCCACTTT
D: NA; V: TRBV7-9; size: NA; J: TRBJ1-4; CDR3: CASSLNFGAYTPEKLFF; DNA: TGTGCCAGCAGCTTAAATTTCGGGGCGTACACGCCTGAAAAACTGTTTTTT
D: TRBD2; V: TRBV5-4; size: NA; J: TRBJ2-3; CDR3: CASSHERETTDTQYF; DNA: TGTGCCAGCAGCCACGAGCGGGAGACCACAGATACGCAGTATTTT
D: NA; V: TRBV12-3/TRBV12-4; size: many; J: TRBJ1-4; CDR3: CASSLWDGNEKLFF; DNA: TGTGCCAGCAGCCTTTGGGACGGTAATGAAAAACTGTTTTTT
D: NA; V: TRBV5-5; size: many; J: TRBJ1-4; CDR3: CASSPSDEKLFF; DNA: TGTGCCAGCAGCCCCTCGGATGAAAAACTGTTTTTT